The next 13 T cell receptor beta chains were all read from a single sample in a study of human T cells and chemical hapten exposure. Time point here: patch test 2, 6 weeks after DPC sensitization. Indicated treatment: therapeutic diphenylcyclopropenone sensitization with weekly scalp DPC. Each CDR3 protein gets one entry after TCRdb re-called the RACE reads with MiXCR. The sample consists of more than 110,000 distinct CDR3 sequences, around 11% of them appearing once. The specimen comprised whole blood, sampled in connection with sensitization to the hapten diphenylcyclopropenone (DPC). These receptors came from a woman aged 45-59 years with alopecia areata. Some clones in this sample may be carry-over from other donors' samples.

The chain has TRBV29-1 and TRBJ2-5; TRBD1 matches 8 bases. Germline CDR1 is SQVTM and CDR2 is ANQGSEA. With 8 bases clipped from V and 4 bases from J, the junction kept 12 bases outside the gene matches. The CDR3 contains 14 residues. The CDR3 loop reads CSFRGTGLAETQYF. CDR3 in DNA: TGCAGCTTTCGGGGGACAGGCCTTGCAGAGACCCAGTACTTC.

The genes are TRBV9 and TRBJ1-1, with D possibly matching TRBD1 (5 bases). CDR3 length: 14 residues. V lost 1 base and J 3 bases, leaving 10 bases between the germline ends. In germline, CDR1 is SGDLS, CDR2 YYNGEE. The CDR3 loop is CASSVSQGHTEAFF. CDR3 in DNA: TGTGCCAGCAGCGTATCGCAGGGTCACACTGAAGCTTTCTTT.

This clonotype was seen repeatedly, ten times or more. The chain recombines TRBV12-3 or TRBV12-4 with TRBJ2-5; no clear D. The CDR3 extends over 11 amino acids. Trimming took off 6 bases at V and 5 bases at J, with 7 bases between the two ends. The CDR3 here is CASSPSETQYF. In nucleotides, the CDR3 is TGTGCCAGCAGCCCCTCCGAGACCCAGTACTTC.

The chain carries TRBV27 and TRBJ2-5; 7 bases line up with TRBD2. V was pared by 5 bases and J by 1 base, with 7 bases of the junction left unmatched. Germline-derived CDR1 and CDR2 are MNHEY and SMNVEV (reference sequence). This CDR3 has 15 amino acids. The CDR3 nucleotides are TGTGCCAGCAGTGGGGGACTACCAATCCAAGAGACCCAGTACTTC. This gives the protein CASSGGLPIQETQYF.

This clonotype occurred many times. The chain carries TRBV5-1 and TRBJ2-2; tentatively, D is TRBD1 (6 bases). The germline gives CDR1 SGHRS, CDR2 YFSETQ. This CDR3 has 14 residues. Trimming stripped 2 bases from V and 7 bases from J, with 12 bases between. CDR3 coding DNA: TGCGCCAGCAGCTTCGAACGGGACAACGGGGAGCTGTTTTTT. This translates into CASSFERDNGELFF.

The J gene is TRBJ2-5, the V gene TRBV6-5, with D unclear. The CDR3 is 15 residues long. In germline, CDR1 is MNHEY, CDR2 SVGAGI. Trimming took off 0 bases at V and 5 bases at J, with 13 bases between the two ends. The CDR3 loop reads CASSYSSGGVETQYF. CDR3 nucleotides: TGTGCCAGCAGTTACTCGAGTGGCGGAGTGGAGACCCAGTACTTC.

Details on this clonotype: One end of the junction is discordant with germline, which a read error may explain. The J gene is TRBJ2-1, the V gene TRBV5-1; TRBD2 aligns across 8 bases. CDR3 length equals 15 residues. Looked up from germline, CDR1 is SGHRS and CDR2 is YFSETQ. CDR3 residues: CASSLGSGMVNDQFF. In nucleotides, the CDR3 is TGCGCCAGCAGCTTGGGTAGCGGGATGGTAAATGACCAGTTCTTC.

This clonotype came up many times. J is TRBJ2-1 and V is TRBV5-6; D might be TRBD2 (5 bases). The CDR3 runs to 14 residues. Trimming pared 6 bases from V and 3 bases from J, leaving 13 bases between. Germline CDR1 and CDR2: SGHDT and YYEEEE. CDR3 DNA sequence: TGTGCCAGCACCCCGACGGGGTTCTACAATGAGCAGTTCTTC. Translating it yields CASTPTGFYNEQFF.

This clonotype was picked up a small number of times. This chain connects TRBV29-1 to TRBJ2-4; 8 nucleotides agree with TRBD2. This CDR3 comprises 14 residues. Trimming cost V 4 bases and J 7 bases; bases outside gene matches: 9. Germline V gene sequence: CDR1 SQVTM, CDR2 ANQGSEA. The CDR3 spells CSVVKSGSGNIQYF. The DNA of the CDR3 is TGCAGCGTTGTGAAGAGCGGGAGCGGGAACATTCAGTACTTC.

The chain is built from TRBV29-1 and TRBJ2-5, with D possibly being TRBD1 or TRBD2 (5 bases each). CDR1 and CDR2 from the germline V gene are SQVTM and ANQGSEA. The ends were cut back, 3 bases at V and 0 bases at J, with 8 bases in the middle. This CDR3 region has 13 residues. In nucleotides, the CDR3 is TGCAGCGTTGACTGGGGGTACCAAGAGACCCAGTACTTC. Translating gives CSVDWGYQETQYF.

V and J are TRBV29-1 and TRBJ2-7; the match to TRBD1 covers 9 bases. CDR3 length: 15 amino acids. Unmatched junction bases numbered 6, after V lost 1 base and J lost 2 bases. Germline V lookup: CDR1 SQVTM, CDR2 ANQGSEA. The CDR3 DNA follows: TGCAGCGTTGAAGGTCGACAGGGGGGGACCTACGAGCAGTACTTC. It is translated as CSVEGRQGGTYEQYF.

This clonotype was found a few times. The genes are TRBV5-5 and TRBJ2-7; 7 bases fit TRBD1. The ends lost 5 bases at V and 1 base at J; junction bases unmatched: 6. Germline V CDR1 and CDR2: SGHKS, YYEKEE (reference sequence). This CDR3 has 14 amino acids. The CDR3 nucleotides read TGTGCCAGCAGGCGTGGACAGGCTTCCTACGAGCAGTACTTC. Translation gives CASRRGQASYEQYF.

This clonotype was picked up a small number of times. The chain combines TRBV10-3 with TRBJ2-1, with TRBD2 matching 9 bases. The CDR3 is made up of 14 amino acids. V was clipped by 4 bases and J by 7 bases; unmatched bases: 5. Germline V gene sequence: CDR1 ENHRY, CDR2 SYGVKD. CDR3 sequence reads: CAISVASGENEQFF. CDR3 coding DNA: TGTGCCATCAGTGTGGCTAGCGGGGAGAATGAGCAGTTCTTC.